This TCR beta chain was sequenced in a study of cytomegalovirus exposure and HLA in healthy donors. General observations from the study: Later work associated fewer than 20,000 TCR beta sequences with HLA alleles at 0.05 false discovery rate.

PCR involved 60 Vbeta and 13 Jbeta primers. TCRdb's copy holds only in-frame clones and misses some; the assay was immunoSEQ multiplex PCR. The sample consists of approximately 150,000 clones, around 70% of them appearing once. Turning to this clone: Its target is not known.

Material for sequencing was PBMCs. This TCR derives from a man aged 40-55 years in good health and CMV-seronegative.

CDR3 sequence reads: CASRTGYQETQYF. Here the CDR3 DNA reads TGTGCCAGCAGGACAGGGTACCAAGAGACCCAGTACTTC. V and J are TRBV28 and TRBJ2-5, with 7 bases that match TRBD1. With 6 bases clipped from V and 0 bases from J, the junction kept 1 base outside the gene matches. This CDR3 comprises 13 residues. The V gene's germline CDR1 is MDHEN and CDR2 SYDVKM.